Shown below are 10 T cell receptor beta chains from a single sample sequenced in a study of T-cell memory formation after mild COVID-19. From the 5' RACE reads, TCRdb called clonotypes with MiXCR, one entry per CDR3 protein. Of about 540,000 distinct CDR3 sequences listed, roughly 22% were seen once; the top ten hold about 12%. Sequencing was done on a sample of PBMCs or a T cell subset sorted from them (not recorded which). The receptors stem from an adult woman who had mild COVID-19 (a few samples of this study predate the infection). Cell type and time point are not known.

This clonotype showed up just a few times. V is TRBV10-3 and J is TRBJ2-7, with 9 nucleotides matching TRBD1. This CDR3 spans 12 amino acids. Germline V gives CDR1 ENHRY, CDR2 SYGVKD. The V gene end was trimmed by 8 bases and the J gene end by 13 bases; junction bases not matched to a gene: 12. Written as DNA, the CDR3 is TGTGCCATCGGAGGACAGGGGTCGTTGGAATACTTC. The encoded protein is CAIGGQGSLEYF.

This clonotype has more than one count but fewer than ten. The rearrangement links TRBV5-4 to TRBJ2-7; TRBD2 matches 9 bases. This CDR3 region has 14 residues. The V gene end was trimmed by 3 bases and the J gene end by 5 bases; junction bases not matched to a gene: 6. The V gene's germline CDR1 is SGHNT and CDR2 YYREEE (reference sequence). This chain's CDR3 is CASSSGLAGNEQYF. Written as DNA, the CDR3 is TGTGCCAGCAGCTCGGGACTAGCCGGCAACGAGCAGTACTTC.

This clonotype was seen only a few times. The chain has TRBV7-2 and TRBJ2-3; D uncertain. Germline V gene data show CDR1 as SGHTA and CDR2 as FQGNSA. V was clipped by 4 bases and J by 4 bases, with 9 bases between them. CDR3 length: 13 residues. DNA of the CDR3: TGTGCCAGCAGCTACCGTGACGCAGATACGCAGTATTTT. Its translation: CASSYRDADTQYF.

This chain joins TRBV7-2 and TRBJ2-3; D ambiguous. Germline CDR1 SGHTA, CDR2 FQGNSA. CDR3 length equals 13 residues. With 5 bases removed from V and 8 bases from J, the gap between germline ends came to 14 bases. CDR3 sequence: CASSPSSWGTQYF. The CDR3 nucleotides read TGTGCCAGCAGCCCATCCTCGTGGGGTACGCAGTATTTT.

This chain connects TRBV5-4 to TRBJ1-1, with TRBD1 as a possible D gene (6 bases). Germline CDR1 SGHNT, CDR2 YYREEE (reference sequence). Trimming removed 4 bases at V and 8 bases at J, with 21 bases between. This CDR3 is built from 15 residues. The CDR3 here is CASSMIGGGPVEAFF. For the CDR3, the DNA is TGTGCCAGCAGCATGATCGGCGGGGGGCCGGTAGAAGCTTTCTTT.

A word on this clonotype: A read error may be the cause here, since a much bigger clone is one base away. The chain uses TRBV28 and TRBJ1-1, with 7 bases matching TRBD1. The CDR3 runs to 14 residues. Germline V gives CDR1 MDHEN, CDR2 SYDVKM. With 4 bases clipped from V and 1 base from J, the junction kept 3 bases outside the gene matches. The CDR3 nucleotides read TGTGCCAGCAGTTCGGGACAGCGGAACACTGAAGCTTTCTTT. It codes for CASSSGQRNTEAFF. Full variable domain (rest looked up from reference TRBV28 and TRBJ1-1): DVKVTQSSRYLVKRTGEKVFLECVQDMDHENMFWYRQDPGLGLRLIYFSYDVKMKEKGDIPEGYSVSREKKERFSLILESASTNQTSMYLCASSSGQRNTEAFFGQGTRLTVV.

The chain is built from TRBV7-6 and TRBJ2-7; 11 nucleotides line up with TRBD1. V shed 6 bases and J 1 base; nucleotides not matched to a gene: 5. Germline V lookup: CDR1 SGHVS, CDR2 FNYEAQ. CDR3 length: 15 residues. The CDR3 sequence: CASSPGTGGSYEQYF. For the CDR3, the DNA is TGTGCCAGCAGTCCCGGGACAGGGGGTTCCTACGAGCAGTACTTC. Together with reference TRBV7-6 and TRBJ2-7, the CDR3 gives the full variable domain: GAGVSQSPRYKVTKRGQDVALRCDPISGHVSLYWYRQALGQGPEFLTYFNYEAQQDKSGLPNDRFSAERPEGSISTLTIQRTEQRDSAMYRCASSPGTGGSYEQYFGPGTRLTVT.

The chain is built from TRBV6-1 and TRBJ1-4; D is possibly TRBD1 (5 bases). Per the germline V gene, CDR1 is MNHNS and CDR2 is SASEGT. The CDR3 sequence is 13 residues long. With 5 bases removed from V and 11 bases from J, the gap between germline ends came to 15 bases. In DNA form, the CDR3 reads TGTGCCAGCAGTCACAACGGGGCCGCCAAACTGTTTTTT. Amino acid sequence: CASSHNGAAKLFF.

This clonotype showed up just a few times. This CDR3 reads CASSFPSGRSPYEQYF. The DNA of the CDR3 is TGTGCCAGCAGTTTTCCTAGCGGGAGGTCGCCCTACGAGCAGTACTTC. This rearrangement joins TRBV28 to TRBJ2-7, with TRBD2 matching over 11 bases. Per the germline V gene, CDR1 is MDHEN and CDR2 is SYDVKM. CDR3 size: 16 residues. V trimming: 3 bases; J trimming: 2 bases; junction bases outside the gene matches: 6.

The chain employs TRBV2 and TRBJ2-1, with 8 nucleotides matching TRBD1. Germline V gene sequence: CDR1 SNHLY, CDR2 FYNNEI. Trimming took 6 bases from V and 2 from J; bases not matched to a gene: 12. This CDR3 comprises 17 residues. CDR3 in amino acids: CASRTGRGTGAYNEQFF. The CDR3 bases are TGTGCCAGCAGGACCGGCCGAGGGACAGGAGCCTACAATGAGCAGTTCTTC. Full variable domain (rest looked up from reference TRBV2 and TRBJ2-1): EPEVTQTPSHQVTQMGQEVILRCVPISNHLYFYWYRQILGQKVEFLVSFYNNEISEKSEIFDDQFSVERPDGSNFTLKIRSTKLEDSAMYFCASRTGRGTGAYNEQFFGPGTRLTVL.